This passage covers 18 T cell receptor beta chains from one sample sequenced in a study of identical twins. Each CDR3 protein gets one entry after TCRdb re-called the 5' RACE reads with MiXCR. The sample has under 450,000 distinct CDR3 sequences, 15% to 20% seen once; the top ten hold approximately 12%. Sequencing was performed on naive T cells sorted from blood. Source of these receptors: a man over 45 in good health.

This clonotype showed up many times. The chain employs TRBV5-1 and TRBJ1-1; 8 bases match TRBD1. Losses at the gene ends were 4 bases for V and 10 bases for J; bases not matched to a gene: 6. The CDR3 spans 12 residues. Germline CDR1 SGHRS, CDR2 YFSETQ. The CDR3 DNA follows: TGCGCCAGCAGCGACCGCAGGGGGCGAGCTTTCTTT. Amino acids: CASSDRRGRAFF.

This clonotype has just a few counts. CDR3 in DNA: TGCAGTGCTAGACTTCCCCCGGGACAGTTTAGCAATCAGCCCCAGCATTTT. Translated: CSARLPPGQFSNQPQHF. V and J are TRBV20-1 and TRBJ1-5, with TRBD1 matching 7 bases. Germline V gives CDR1 DFQATT, CDR2 SNEGSKA (reference sequence). The CDR3 totals 17 residues. Losses at the gene ends were 2 bases for V and 0 bases for J; bases not matched to a gene: 10.

This clonotype was seen a few times. The rearrangement uses TRBV21-1 and TRBJ2-7. TRBV21-1 is classified as a pseudogene. The CDR3 is made up of 13 amino acids. CDR3 in amino acids: CASSQRAGNEQYF. CDR3 sequence (DNA): TGTGCCAGCAGCCAAAGGGCAGGGAACGAGCAGTACTTC.

This clonotype was counted many times. The chain employs TRBV6-5 and TRBJ1-1; D call uncertain. Germline-derived CDR1 and CDR2 are MNHEY and SVGAGI. The CDR3 runs 12 residues. The germline V and J ends were trimmed by 10 bases and 1 base, with 10 bases remaining between them. Here the CDR3 reads CATHAGNTEAFF. Here the CDR3 DNA reads TGTGCCACCCATGCAGGGAACACTGAAGCTTTCTTT.

This chain joins TRBV20-1 and TRBJ2-2; TRBD1 matches at 9 bases. The CDR3 runs 14 residues. Trimming took 5 bases from V and 6 from J; bases not matched to a gene: 7. From germline, CDR1 is DFQATT and CDR2 SNEGSKA (reference sequence). The CDR3 here is CSAPGGQGAGELFF. The CDR3 nucleotides read TGCAGTGCTCCGGGGGGACAGGGCGCCGGGGAGCTGTTTTTT.

The V gene is TRBV4-3, the J gene TRBJ1-2, with D possibly being TRBD1 (6 bases). This CDR3 contains 14 residues. V was clipped by 0 bases and J by 8 bases, with 13 bases between them. Per the germline V gene, CDR1 is LGHNA and CDR2 is YSLEER. Here the CDR3 DNA reads TGCGCCAGCAGCCAAGATTTCGGGGGCGGAGGCTACACCTTC. It yields the protein CASSQDFGGGGYTF.

The chain employs TRBV6-2 or TRBV6-3 and TRBJ2-7; 9 positions match TRBD2. The ends lost 11 bases at V and 2 bases at J; junction bases unmatched: 7. Germline V gene lookup returns CDR1 MNHEY and CDR2 SVGEGT. This CDR3 has 13 amino acids. The CDR3 region has the DNA TGTGCCTGCCATAGCGGGAGCACCTACGAGCAGTACTTC. It translates to CACHSGSTYEQYF.

This sequence joins TRBV29-1 and TRBJ2-3; D assignment may be TRBD1 or TRBD2 (5 bases each). The CDR3 is 14 amino acids. With 7 bases removed from V and 7 bases from J, the gap between germline ends came to 21 bases. The germline V gene has CDR1 SQVTM and CDR2 ANQGSEA. The CDR3 DNA is TGCAGCGCACTCGGACGGGACCGCAGGTATACGCAGTATTTT. Translation: CSALGRDRRYTQYF.

This chain links TRBV20-1 with TRBJ2-7; D is possibly TRBD2 (5 bases). V lost 3 bases to trimming and J lost 7 bases, with 16 bases between them. The CDR3 covers 13 residues. From germline, CDR1 is DFQATT and CDR2 SNEGSKA (reference sequence). CDR3 protein: CSARPSGNQEQYF. CDR3 DNA: TGCAGTGCTAGGCCCTCCGGGAACCAAGAGCAGTACTTC.

There are many counts of this clonotype. One junction end does not reproduce the germline sequence, and a read error may be involved. The chain recombines TRBV4-1 with TRBJ2-3; 7 bases are a match to TRBD2. The CDR3 is 18 amino acids. Germline V gene lookup returns CDR1 MGHRA and CDR2 YSYEKL. The CDR3 sequence: CASSRSPPGGYDTDTQYF. The CDR3 nucleotides are TGCGCCAGCAGCCGAAGCCCCCCGGGGGGTTATGACACAGATACGCAGTATTTC.

This clonotype was counted between two and nine times. The rearrangement links TRBV13 to TRBJ2-3; the D is unclear. Germline values: CDR1 PRHDT, CDR2 FYEKMQ (reference sequence). Trimming took off 4 bases at V and 4 bases at J, with 9 bases between the two ends. The CDR3 has 13 amino acids. The CDR3, as DNA: TGTGCCAGCAGCTCCAACGTCGCAGATACGCAGTATTTT. Translating gives CASSSNVADTQYF. The full variable domain, its missing parts supplied by reference TRBV13 and TRBJ2-3, is AAGVIQSPRHLIKEKRETATLKCYPIPRHDTVYWYQQGPGQDPQFLISFYEKMQSDKGSIPDRFSAQQFSDYHSELNMSSLELGDSALYFCASSSNVADTQYFGPGTRLTVL.

The gene calls are TRBV4-3 and TRBJ2-3; 11 bases are a match to TRBD2. The CDR3 loop spans 16 amino acids. V shed 4 bases and J 4 bases; nucleotides not matched to a gene: 7. CDR1 LGHNA and CDR2 YSLEER come from the germline V gene. CDR3 sequence reads: CASSRGTSGSADTQYF. CDR3 sequence (DNA): TGCGCCAGCAGCCGGGGCACTAGCGGGAGCGCAGATACGCAGTATTTT.

This chain links TRBV7-2 with TRBJ2-5; no firm D call. Germline V gene sequence: CDR1 SGHTA, CDR2 FQGNSA. Trimming left V 2 bases short and J 4 bases short, with 14 bases between. The CDR3 sequence is 15 residues long. CDR3 amino acids: CASSLFGRSVETQYF. The CDR3 DNA reads TGTGCCAGCAGCTTATTCGGCCGGAGTGTAGAGACCCAGTACTTC.

This chain uses TRBV29-1 with TRBJ1-1; the D is unclear. V was pared by 3 bases and J by 1 base, with 12 bases between. CDR1 is SQVTM and CDR2 is ANQGSEA in the germline V gene. There are 14 residues in the CDR3. This CDR3 reads CSVEWGAGNTEAFF. The DNA of the CDR3 is TGCAGCGTTGAGTGGGGTGCGGGGAACACTGAAGCTTTCTTT.

This clonotype was observed many times. The rearrangement uses TRBV6-5 and TRBJ2-7; TRBD2 is a possible D gene (5 bases). The germline CDR1 and CDR2 sequences are MNHEY and SVGAGI. V was trimmed by 4 bases and J by 2 bases, leaving 12 bases between them. The CDR3 loop spans 14 amino acids. The CDR3 protein is CASSLGGATYEQYF. The CDR3 DNA reads as TGTGCCAGCAGTTTAGGAGGAGCCACCTACGAGCAGTACTTC.

The V and J genes are TRBV19 and TRBJ2-5; the D is unclear. The V and J ends lost 6 bases and 5 bases respectively, with 19 bases between them. Germline loops: CDR1 LNHDA, CDR2 SQIVND (reference sequence). The CDR3 spans 15 residues. This CDR3 is CASRDGRKASETQYF. CDR3 nucleotides: TGTGCCAGTAGGGACGGACGTAAGGCCAGTGAGACCCAGTACTTC.

This clonotype showed up many times. The chain carries TRBV5-1 and TRBJ2-7, with no clear D. From germline, CDR1 is SGHRS and CDR2 YFSETQ. This CDR3 spans 15 amino acids. V was cut by 2 bases and J by 3 bases, with 15 bases left in between. The CDR3 loop reads CASSFLAKGNYEQYF. The CDR3 region has the DNA TGCGCCAGCAGCTTTTTGGCCAAGGGAAACTACGAGCAGTACTTC.

The genes are TRBV20-1 and TRBJ2-5; D ambiguous. Germline V gene lookup returns CDR1 DFQATT and CDR2 SNEGSKA (reference sequence). Trimming removed 0 bases at V and 5 bases at J, with 13 bases between. The length of the CDR3 is 14 residues. CDR3 loop: CSARDPQARETQYF. For the CDR3, the DNA is TGCAGTGCTAGAGATCCCCAAGCTCGGGAGACCCAGTACTTC.